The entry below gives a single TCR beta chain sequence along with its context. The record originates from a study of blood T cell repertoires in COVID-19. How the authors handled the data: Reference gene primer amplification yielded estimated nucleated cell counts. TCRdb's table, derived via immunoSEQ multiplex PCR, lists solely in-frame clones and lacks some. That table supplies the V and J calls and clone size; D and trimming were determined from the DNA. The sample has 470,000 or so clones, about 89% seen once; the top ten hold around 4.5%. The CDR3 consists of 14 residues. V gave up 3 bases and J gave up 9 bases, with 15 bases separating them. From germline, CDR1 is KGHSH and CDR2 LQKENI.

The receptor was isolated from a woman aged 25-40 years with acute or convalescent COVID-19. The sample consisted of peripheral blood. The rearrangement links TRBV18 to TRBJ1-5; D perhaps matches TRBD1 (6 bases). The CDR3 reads CASSPYREDRPQHF. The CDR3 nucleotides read TGTGCCAGCTCACCCTACAGGGAAGATCGGCCCCAGCATTTT.